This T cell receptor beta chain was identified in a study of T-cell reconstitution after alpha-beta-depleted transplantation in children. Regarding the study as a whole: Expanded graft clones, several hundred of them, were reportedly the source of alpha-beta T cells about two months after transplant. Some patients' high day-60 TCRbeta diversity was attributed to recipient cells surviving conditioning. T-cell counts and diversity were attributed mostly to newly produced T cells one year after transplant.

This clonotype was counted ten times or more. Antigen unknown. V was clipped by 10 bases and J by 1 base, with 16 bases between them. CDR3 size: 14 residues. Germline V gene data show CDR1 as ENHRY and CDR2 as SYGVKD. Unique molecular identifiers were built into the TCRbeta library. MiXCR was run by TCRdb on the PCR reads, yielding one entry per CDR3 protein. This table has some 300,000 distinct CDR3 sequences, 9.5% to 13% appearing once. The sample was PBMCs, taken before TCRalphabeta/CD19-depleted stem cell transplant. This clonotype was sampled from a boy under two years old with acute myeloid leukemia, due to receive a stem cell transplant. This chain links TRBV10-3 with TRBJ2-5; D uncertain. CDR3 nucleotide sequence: TGTGCCACCAAAGGAACGGCGGCCCAAGAGACCCAGTACTTC. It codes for CATKGTAAQETQYF.